This T cell receptor beta chain was found in a study of blood T cell repertoires in COVID-19. Looking at the study overall: Both acute and convalescent COVID-19 samples were obtained from the United States, Italy and Spain. PBMCs, B-cell-depleted T cells, or T cells provided the cDNA or gDNA that made up the material.

The CDR3 is made up of 15 amino acids. The J segment lost 7 bases and the V segment lost 5 bases, leaving 4 bases of the junction unmatched. Germline V gene sequence: CDR1 MNHEY, CDR2 SMNVEV (reference sequence). Original handling: Quantification of nucleated cells was approximated via reference gene primer amplification. The assay was immunoSEQ multiplex PCR, and TCRdb's table has in-frame clones only and misses some. V, J and clone size were drawn from that table, and D and trimming were deduced from the DNA. The sample has about 110,000 clones; approximately 87% are singletons. This clone was seen more than once but under ten times.

The chain has TRBV27 and TRBJ1-6; 11 bases are shared with TRBD1. The sequence came from a woman in her fifties or sixties with acute or convalescent COVID-19. What was sequenced was peripheral blood. The CDR3 nucleotides are TGTGCCAGCAGTCCAGGGACAGGGGGAAATTCACCCCTCCACTTT. This gives the protein CASSPGTGGNSPLHF.